This T cell receptor (beta chain) was sequenced during a study of CD8 T cells in Susac syndrome. Study-wide context: When blood was drawn, the patients with Susac syndrome were therapy-naive, on corticosteroids, or on intravenous immunoglobulin alone.

Random hexamers were used to reverse transcribe about 0.45 to 1 ug of RNA. TCRdb re-called the immunoSEQ multiplex PCR reads with MiXCR, one entry per CDR3 protein. Altogether under 200,000 distinct CDR3 sequences are present, approximately 94% being singletons, with the ten largest covering over 0.095%. The CDR3 length is 13 residues. The germline V and J ends were trimmed by 3 bases and 1 base, with 9 bases remaining between them. Germline V CDR1 and CDR2: DFQATT, SNEGSKA (reference sequence). Patients with Susac syndrome showed fulfilment of recently defined diagnostic criteria for definite or probable disease. Negative isolation yielded CD8+ and CD4+ T cells; FACS enriched TEMRA cells.

What was sequenced was CD4+ T cells from PBMCs. The receptor's source is a human donor with Susac syndrome. The chain employs TRBV20-1 and TRBJ1-2; tentative D call: TRBD1 (5 bases). CDR3 sequence reads: CSARSQGNYGYTF. Here the CDR3 DNA reads TGCAGTGCTAGGTCCCAGGGTAACTATGGCTACACCTTC.